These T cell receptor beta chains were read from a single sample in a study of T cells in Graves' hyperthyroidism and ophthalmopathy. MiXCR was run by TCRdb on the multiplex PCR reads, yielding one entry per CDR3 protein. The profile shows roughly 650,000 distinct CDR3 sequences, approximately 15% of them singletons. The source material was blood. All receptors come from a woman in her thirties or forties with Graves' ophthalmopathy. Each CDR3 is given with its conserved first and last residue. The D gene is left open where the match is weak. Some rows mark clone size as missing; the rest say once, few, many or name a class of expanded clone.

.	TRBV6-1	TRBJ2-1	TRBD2	TGTGCCAGCAGGGGATCTAGCGGGCAGGGTCCCTACAATGAGCAGTTCTTC	CASRGSSGQGPYNEQFF
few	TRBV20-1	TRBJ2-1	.	TGCAGTGCTGCAAAGACAGGGAGGGGTCATGAGCAGTTCTTC	CSAAKTGRGHEQFF
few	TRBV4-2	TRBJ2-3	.	TGTGCCAGCAGCCAAGTGAGCGGAAGCTCAACAGATACGCAGTATTTT	CASSQVSGSSTDTQYF
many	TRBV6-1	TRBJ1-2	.	TGTGCCAGCAGTGAAGTCTTGGCAGGACTCGGCTACACCTTC	CASSEVLAGLGYTF
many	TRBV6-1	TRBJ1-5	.	TGTGCCAGCACCTCAATTGGGTTCTCCAATCAGCCCCAGCATTTT	CASTSIGFSNQPQHF
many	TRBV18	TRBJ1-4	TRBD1	TGTGCCAGCTCACAGGGACAGGATGAAAAACTGTTTTTT	CASSQGQDEKLFF
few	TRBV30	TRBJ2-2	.	TGTGCCTGGAGTGCCGGGGAAACCGGGGAGCTGTTTTTT	CAWSAGETGELFF
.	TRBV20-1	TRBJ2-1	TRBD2	TGCAGTGCTAGAGTGGCAACTAGCGGGAGGGACAATGAGCAGTTCTTC	CSARVATSGRDNEQFF
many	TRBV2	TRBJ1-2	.	TGTGCCAGCAGGGGAGGGGGAAACCCCCCAAACTACTATGGCTACACCTTC	CASRGGGNPPNYYGYTF
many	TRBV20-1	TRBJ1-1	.	TGCAGTGCTAGAGGGACGGTTGACACTGAAGCTTTCTTT	CSARGTVDTEAFF
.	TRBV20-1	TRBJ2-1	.	TGCAGTGTCCCTGCTAGCTCCCCTTACAATGAGCAGTTCTTC	CSVPASSPYNEQFF
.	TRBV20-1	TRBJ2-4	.	TGCAGTGCTACACGAGGGGGAGCCTTAGCCAAAAACATTCAGTACTTC	CSATRGGALAKNIQYF
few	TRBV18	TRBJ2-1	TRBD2	TGTGCCAGCTCGGTTAGGCCGGGACTAGCGGGAGTGAAGGAGCAGTTCTTC	CASSVRPGLAGVKEQFF
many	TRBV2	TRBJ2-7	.	TGTGCCAGCAGTCAGGGGCTGGACGAGCAGTACTTC	CASSQGLDEQYF
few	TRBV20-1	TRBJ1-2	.	TGCAGTGCTAGGCAGGGATACTACTATGGCTACACCTTC	CSARQGYYYGYTF
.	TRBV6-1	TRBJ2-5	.	TGTGCCAGCAGTCCGGGGAGGGGGCCAGAGACCCAGTACTTC	CASSPGRGPETQYF
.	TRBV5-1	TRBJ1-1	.	TGCGCCAGCAGTCAGGCAGGGTTTCGGACTGAAGCTTTCTTT	CASSQAGFRTEAFF
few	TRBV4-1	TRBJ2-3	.	TGCGCCAGCAGCCAAACGGGACACATCACAGATACGCAGTATTTT	CASSQTGHITDTQYF
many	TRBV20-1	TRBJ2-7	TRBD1	TGCAGTGCTAGTAGACAGGGGGATCGCGAGCAGTACTTC	CSASRQGDREQYF
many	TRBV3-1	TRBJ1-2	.	TGTGCCACCTCCCCGGGGAGAGGACTCTATGGCTACACCTTC	CATSPGRGLYGYTF
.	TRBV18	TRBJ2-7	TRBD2	TGTGCCAGCTCACCACCGAACGGACTAGCGGGTTCCTACGAGCAGTACTTC	CASSPPNGLAGSYEQYF
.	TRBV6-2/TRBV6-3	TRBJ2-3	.	TGTGCCAGCAGTGGTCACCGGGACAGCACAGATACGCAGTATTTT	CASSGHRDSTDTQYF
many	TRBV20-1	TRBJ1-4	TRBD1	TGCAGTGCTAGAGGACCGGGACAGTATAATGAAAAACTGTTTTTT	CSARGPGQYNEKLFF
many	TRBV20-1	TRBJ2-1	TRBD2	TGCAGTGCTAGAAAGGCCAGAGCGGGAGCCTCCCATGAGCAGTTCTTC	CSARKARAGASHEQFF
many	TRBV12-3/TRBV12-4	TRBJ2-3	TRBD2	TGTGCCAGCAGTTTCTCTAGCGGGAGCGTTTTGGCAGATACGCAGTATTTT	CASSFSSGSVLADTQYF
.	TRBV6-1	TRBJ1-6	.	TGTGCCAGCAACTCAGTCTATAATTCACTCCTCCACTTT	CASNSVYNSLLHF
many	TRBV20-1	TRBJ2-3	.	TGCAGTGCGGAAAGCACAGATACGCAGTATTTT	CSAESTDTQYF
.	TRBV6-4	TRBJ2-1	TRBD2	TGTGCCAGCAGTGAAGTAGCGGGAGAGGCAGATGAGCAGTTCTTC	CASSEVAGEADEQFF
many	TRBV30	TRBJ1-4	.	TGTGCCTGGAGTGTGGGCCGCCGGAGGGCGACTAATGAAAAACTGTTTTTT	CAWSVGRRRATNEKLFF
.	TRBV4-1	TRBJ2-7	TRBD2	TGCGCCAGCAGCCAAGTGGGGGGGAAAGGCTCCTACGAGCAGTACTTC	CASSQVGGKGSYEQYF
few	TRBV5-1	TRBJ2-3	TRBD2	TGCGCCAGCAGCTTCGGACTAGCGGGACTCGGGGATACGCAGTATTTT	CASSFGLAGLGDTQYF
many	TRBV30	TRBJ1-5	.	TGTGCCTGGAGCCGGGGGAGTAGCCAGCATTTT	CAWSRGSSQHF
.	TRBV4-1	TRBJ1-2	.	TGCGCCAGCAGCCAACCAACGGAAAACAGAGCTAACTATGGCTACACCTTC	CASSQPTENRANYGYTF
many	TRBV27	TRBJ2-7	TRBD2	TGTGCCAGCAGTCACGGACTAGCGGGAACCTACGAGCAGTACTTC	CASSHGLAGTYEQYF
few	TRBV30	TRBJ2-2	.	TGTGCCCGCTCCCAGAACACCGGGGAGCTGTTTTTT	CARSQNTGELFF
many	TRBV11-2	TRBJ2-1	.	TGTGCCAGCAGCTTCCTCTCTCTGGGAGGTGAGCAGTTCTTC	CASSFLSLGGEQFF
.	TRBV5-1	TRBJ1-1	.	TGCGCCAGCAGCTTAAGGGCTCGGGGCGAGAACACTGAAGCTTTCTTT	CASSLRARGENTEAFF
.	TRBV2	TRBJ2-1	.	TGTGCCAGCAGCGTTCGGAGGGACTCCCCCTCCAATGAGCAGTTCTTC	CASSVRRDSPSNEQFF
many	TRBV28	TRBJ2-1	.	TGTGCCAGCAGTCCATCTCTCGCGACAGCCTACAATGAGCAGTTCTTC	CASSPSLATAYNEQFF
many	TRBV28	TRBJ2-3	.	TGTGCCAGCAGCCCCGGGGGTCCCCCGTTAGATACGCAGTATTTT	CASSPGGPPLDTQYF
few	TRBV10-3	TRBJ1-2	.	TGTGCCATCAGTGAGGTGGATGATTCCGGCTACACCTTC	CAISEVDDSGYTF
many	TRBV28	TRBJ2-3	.	TGTGCCAGCAGTCTGACCGTGAGTGGCCCAGATACGCAGTATTTT	CASSLTVSGPDTQYF
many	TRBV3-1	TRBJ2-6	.	TGTGCCAGCAGCCAAGTTGTAGTCTCTGGGGCCAACGTCCTGACTTTC	CASSQVVVSGANVLTF
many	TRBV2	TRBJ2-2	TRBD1	TGTGCCAGCAGCGAAGCCCCGGGACAGGGAAACACCGGGGAGCTGTTTTTT	CASSEAPGQGNTGELFF
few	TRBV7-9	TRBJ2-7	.	TGTGCCAGCAGCTTAGAAGAACTAGCTATCTACGAGCAGTACTTC	CASSLEELAIYEQYF
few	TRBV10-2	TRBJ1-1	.	TGCGCCAGCGTCGGGCCCACAGGGTGGGCGAGGACTGAAGCTTTCTTT	CASVGPTGWARTEAFF
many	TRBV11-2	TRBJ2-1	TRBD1	TGTGCCAGCAGCTTAGGTGGGACAGGGTCCTACAATGAGCAGTTCTTC	CASSLGGTGSYNEQFF
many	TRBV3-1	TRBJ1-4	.	TGTGCCAGCAGCCAACGACATAATGAAAAACTGTTTTTT	CASSQRHNEKLFF
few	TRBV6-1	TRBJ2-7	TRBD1	TGTGCCAGCAGTACAAACAGGGGGCAAAAAGGGGCCTACGAGCAGTACTTC	CASSTNRGQKGAYEQYF
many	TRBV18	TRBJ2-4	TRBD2	TGTGCCAGCTCCTTAGCGGGGGACATTCAGTACTTC	CASSLAGDIQYF
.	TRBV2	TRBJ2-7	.	TGTGCCAGCACCGATACCACCGGGCTAGCCCATTGGGAGCAGTACTTC	CASTDTTGLAHWEQYF
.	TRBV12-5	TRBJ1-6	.	TGTGCTAGTGGTTTGTCGTCGGGACACCGGGGAGCACCCCTCCACTTT	CASGLSSGHRGAPLHF
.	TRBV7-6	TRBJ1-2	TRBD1	TGTGCCAGCAGCCCCCTAAATCGGGACAGGGGGCGGAACTATGGCTACACCTTC	CASSPLNRDRGRNYGYTF
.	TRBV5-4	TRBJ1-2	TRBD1	TGTGCCAGCAGCTTGGGGCAGGGGGACGACGATGGCTACACCTTC	CASSLGQGDDDGYTF
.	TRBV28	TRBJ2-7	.	TGTGCCAGCGGTCAGGGCGAGCAGTACTTC	CASGQGEQYF
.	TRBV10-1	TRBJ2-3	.	TGCGCCAGCAGCCCTAAAAACCTGGATACGCAGTATTTT	CASSPKNLDTQYF